This record looks at one TCR beta chain sequence and its context. Its antigen is currently unknown. This CDR3 comprises 14 residues. Per the germline V gene, CDR1 is SGHDT and CDR2 is YYEEEE. Between the trimmed V and J ends, which lost 3 bases and 6 bases, there was a span of 14 bases. The data are from a study of cytomegalovirus exposure and HLA in healthy donors. Background on the study: Ancestry clustering placed around four fifths of approximately 420 genotyped donors in the Caucasian-associated cluster. General study results and limits: The records held CMV serostatus as the only immune exposure information.

PCR employed 60 Vbeta and 13 Jbeta primers. Data came from immunoSEQ multiplex PCR; TCRdb stores just in-frame clones and leaves some out. The sample shows about 150,000 clones, over 70% of them seen only once. This TCR derives from a young man in good health and CMV-seronegative. The V gene is TRBV5-6, the J gene TRBJ2-3; TRBD2 is a possible D gene (6 bases). The sample taken for sequencing was PBMCs. CDR3 in amino acids: CASSSGLPPDTQYF. Here the CDR3 DNA reads TGTGCCAGCAGCTCGGGACTCCCCCCGGATACGCAGTATTTT.